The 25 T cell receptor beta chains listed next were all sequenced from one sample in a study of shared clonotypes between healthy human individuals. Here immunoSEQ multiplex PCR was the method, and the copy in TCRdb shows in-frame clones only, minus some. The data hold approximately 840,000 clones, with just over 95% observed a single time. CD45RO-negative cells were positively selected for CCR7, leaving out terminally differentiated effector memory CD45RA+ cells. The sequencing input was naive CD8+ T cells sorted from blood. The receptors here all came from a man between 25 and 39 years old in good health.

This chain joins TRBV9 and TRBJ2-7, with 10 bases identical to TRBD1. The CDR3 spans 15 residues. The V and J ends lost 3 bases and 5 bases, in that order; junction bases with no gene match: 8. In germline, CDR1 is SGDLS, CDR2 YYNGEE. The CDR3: CASSADGTGVDEQYF. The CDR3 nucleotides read TGTGCCAGCAGCGCCGACGGGACAGGGGTTGACGAGCAGTACTTC.

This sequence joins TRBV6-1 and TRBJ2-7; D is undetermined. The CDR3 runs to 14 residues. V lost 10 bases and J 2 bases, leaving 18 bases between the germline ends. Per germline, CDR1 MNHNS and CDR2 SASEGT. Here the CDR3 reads CAIYPRTTAYEQYF. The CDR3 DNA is TGTGCCATCTACCCGAGGACGACTGCCTACGAGCAGTACTTC.

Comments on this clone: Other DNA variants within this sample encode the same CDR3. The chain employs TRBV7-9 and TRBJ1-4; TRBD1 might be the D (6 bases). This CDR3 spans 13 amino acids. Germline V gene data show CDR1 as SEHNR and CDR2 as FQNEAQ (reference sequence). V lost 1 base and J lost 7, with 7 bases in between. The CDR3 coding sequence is TGTGCCAGCAGCTTAGAGGGGGGTGAAAAACTGTTTTTT. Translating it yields CASSLEGGEKLFF.

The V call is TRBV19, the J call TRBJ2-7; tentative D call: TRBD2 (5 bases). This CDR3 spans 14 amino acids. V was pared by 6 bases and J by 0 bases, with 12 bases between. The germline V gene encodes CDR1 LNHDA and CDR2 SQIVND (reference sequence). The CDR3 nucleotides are TGTGCCAGTAGCCCAGGACTGTCCTCCTACGAGCAGTACTTC. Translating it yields CASSPGLSSYEQYF.

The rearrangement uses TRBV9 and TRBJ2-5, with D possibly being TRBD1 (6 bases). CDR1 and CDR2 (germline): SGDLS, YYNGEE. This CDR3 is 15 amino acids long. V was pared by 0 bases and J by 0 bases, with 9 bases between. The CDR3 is CASSVDGTNQETQYF. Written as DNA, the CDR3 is TGTGCCAGCAGCGTAGATGGGACAAACCAAGAGACCCAGTACTTC.

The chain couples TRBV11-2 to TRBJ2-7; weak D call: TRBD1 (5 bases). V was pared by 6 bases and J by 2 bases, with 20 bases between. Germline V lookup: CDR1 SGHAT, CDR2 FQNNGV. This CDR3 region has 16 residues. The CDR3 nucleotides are TGTGCCAGCAGAACCCAGCGACAGTTAAATGCCTACGAGCAGTACTTC. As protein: CASRTQRQLNAYEQYF.

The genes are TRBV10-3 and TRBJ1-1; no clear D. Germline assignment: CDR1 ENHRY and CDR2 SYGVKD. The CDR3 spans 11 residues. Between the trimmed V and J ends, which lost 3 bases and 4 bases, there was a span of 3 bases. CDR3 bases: TGTGCCATCAGTGAAGGCACTGAAGCTTTCTTT. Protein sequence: CAISEGTEAFF.

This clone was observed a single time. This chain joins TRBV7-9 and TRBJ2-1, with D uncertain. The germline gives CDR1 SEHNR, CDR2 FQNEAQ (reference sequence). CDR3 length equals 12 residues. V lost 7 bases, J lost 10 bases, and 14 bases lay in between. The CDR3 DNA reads TGTGCCAGCAACGCAGACTCGGAGGAGCAGTTCTTC. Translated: CASNADSEEQFF.

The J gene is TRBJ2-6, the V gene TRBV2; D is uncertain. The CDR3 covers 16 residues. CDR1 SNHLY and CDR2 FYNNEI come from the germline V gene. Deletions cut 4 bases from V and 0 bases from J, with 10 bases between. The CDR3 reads CASSGISGSGANVLTF. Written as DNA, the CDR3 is TGTGCCAGCAGTGGGATTTCGGGCTCTGGGGCCAACGTCCTGACTTTC.

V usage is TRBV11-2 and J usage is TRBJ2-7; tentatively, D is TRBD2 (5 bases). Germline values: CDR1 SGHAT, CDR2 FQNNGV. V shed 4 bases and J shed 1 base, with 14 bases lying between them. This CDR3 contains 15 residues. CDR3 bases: TGTGCCAGCAGCTCCAGAGGACTCAGATCCTACGAGCAGTACTTC. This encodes CASSSRGLRSYEQYF. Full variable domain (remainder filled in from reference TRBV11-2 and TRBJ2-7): EAGVAQSPRYKIIEKRQSVAFWCNPISGHATLYWYQQILGQGPKLLIQFQNNGVVDDSQLPKDRFSAERLKGVDSTLKIQPAKLEDSAVYLCASSSRGLRSYEQYFGPGTRLTVT.

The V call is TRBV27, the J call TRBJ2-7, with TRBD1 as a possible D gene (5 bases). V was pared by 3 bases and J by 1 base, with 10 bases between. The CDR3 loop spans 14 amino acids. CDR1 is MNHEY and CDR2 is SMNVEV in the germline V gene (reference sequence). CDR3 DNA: TGTGCCAGCAGTTTTCAGGGTTATTCCTACGAGCAGTACTTC. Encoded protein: CASSFQGYSYEQYF.

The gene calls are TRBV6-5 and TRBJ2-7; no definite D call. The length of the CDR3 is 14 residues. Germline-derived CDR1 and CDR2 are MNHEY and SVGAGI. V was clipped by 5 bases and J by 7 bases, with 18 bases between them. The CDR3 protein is CASSPGKFLREQYF. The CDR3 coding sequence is TGTGCCAGCAGTCCCGGAAAGTTTTTAAGGGAGCAGTACTTC.

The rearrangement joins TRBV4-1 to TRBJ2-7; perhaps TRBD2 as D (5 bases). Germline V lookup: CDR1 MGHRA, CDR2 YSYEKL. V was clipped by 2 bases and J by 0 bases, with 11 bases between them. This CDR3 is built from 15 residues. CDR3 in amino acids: CASSQTREGSYEQYF. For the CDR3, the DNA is TGCGCCAGCAGCCAAACCCGGGAAGGCTCCTACGAGCAGTACTTC.

The CDR3 DNA reads as TGCGCCAGCAGCTTAAGTACAGGGGGAACTAATGAAAAACTGTTTTTT. This gives the protein CASSLSTGGTNEKLFF. The rearrangement joins TRBV5-1 to TRBJ1-4, with 8 bases identical to TRBD1. The germline CDR1 and CDR2 sequences are SGHRS and YFSETQ. The CDR3 runs to 16 residues. V was pared by 2 bases and J by 1 base, with 4 bases of the junction left unmatched.

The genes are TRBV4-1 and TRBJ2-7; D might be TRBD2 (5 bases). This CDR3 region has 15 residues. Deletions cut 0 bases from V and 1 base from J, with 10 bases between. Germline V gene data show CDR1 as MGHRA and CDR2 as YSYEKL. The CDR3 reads CASSQETRESYEQYF. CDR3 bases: TGCGCCAGCAGCCAAGAGACGAGGGAGTCCTACGAGCAGTACTTC.

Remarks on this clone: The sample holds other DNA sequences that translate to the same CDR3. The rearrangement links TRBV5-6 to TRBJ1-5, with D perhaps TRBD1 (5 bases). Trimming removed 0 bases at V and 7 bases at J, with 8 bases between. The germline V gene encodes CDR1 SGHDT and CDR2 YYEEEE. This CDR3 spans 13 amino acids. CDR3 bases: TGTGCCAGCAGCTTGGCGCGGGGCCAGCCCCAGCATTTT. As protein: CASSLARGQPQHF.

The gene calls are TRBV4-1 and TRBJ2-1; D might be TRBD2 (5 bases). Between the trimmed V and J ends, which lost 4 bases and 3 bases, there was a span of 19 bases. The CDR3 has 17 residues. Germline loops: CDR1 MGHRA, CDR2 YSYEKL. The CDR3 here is CASSPRETDPLYNEQFF. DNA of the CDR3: TGCGCCAGCAGCCCACGGGAAACGGATCCCCTCTACAATGAGCAGTTCTTC.

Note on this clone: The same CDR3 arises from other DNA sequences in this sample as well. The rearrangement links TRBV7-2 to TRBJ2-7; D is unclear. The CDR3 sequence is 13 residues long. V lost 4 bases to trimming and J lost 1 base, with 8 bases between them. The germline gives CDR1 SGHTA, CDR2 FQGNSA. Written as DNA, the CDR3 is TGTGCCAGCAGCTCGACTTCTTCCTACGAGCAGTACTTC. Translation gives CASSSTSSYEQYF. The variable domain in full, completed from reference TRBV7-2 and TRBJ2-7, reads GAGVSQSPSNKVTEKGKDVELRCDPISGHTALYWYRQSLGQGLEFLIYFQGNSAPDKSGLPSDRFSAERTGGSVSTLTIQRTQQEDSAVYLCASSSTSSYEQYFGPGTRLTVT.

The CDR3 nucleotides read TGTGCCAGCAGTTTATTTAGAACCTACGAGCAGTACTTC. Its protein is CASSLFRTYEQYF. The J gene is TRBJ2-7, the V gene TRBV27; D is undetermined. This CDR3 region has 13 residues. CDR1 MNHEY and CDR2 SMNVEV come from the germline V gene (reference sequence). V dropped 1 base and J dropped 2 bases, with 6 bases sitting between them.

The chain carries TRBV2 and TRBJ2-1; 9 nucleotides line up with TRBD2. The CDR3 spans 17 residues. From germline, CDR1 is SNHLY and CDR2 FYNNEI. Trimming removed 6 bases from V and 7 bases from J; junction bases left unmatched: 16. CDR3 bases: TGTGCCAGCAGGGTCCCGGATGGTCTAGCGGGAATGAATGAGCAGTTCTTC. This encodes CASRVPDGLAGMNEQFF.

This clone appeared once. CDR3 coding DNA: TGTGCCAGCAGCCACCCCGGACTAGCGGGAGGGCCGGGTACCGGGGAGCTGTTTTTT. Its translation: CASSHPGLAGGPGTGELFF. V usage is TRBV5-4 and J usage is TRBJ2-2; 15 nucleotides align to TRBD2. Germline V gives CDR1 SGHNT, CDR2 YYREEE (reference sequence). The CDR3 length is 19 residues. V was clipped by 4 bases and J by 5 bases; unmatched bases: 12.

The CDR3, as DNA: TGTGCCAGCAGTTACTCGATCGGGCCGGCGGGCGAGCAGTACTTC. Encoded protein: CASSYSIGPAGEQYF. The chain links TRBV6-5 to TRBJ2-7; maybe TRBD2 (5 bases). The ends were cut back, 0 bases at V and 6 bases at J, with 15 bases in the middle. The CDR3 has 15 residues. CDR1 and CDR2 from the germline V gene are MNHEY and SVGAGI.

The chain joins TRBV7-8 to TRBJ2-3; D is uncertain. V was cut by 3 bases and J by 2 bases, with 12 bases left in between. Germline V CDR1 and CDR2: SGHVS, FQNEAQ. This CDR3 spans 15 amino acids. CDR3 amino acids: CASSFDVGLTDTQYF. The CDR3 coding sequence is TGTGCCAGCAGCTTCGATGTGGGCCTCACAGATACGCAGTATTTT. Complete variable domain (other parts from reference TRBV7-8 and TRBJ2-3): GAGVSQSPRYKVAKRGQDVALRCDPISGHVSLFWYQQALGQGPEFLTYFQNEAQLDKSGLPSDRFFAERPEGSVSTLKIQRTQQEDSAVYLCASSFDVGLTDTQYFGPGTRLTVL.

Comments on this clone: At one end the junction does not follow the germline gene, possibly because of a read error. The CDR3 nucleotides read TGCGCCCGCAGCTTGGAGGGTGGGGGACTAGCGGGAGGGCCGAATGAGCAGTTCTTC. Residues: CARSLEGGGLAGGPNEQFF. The chain couples TRBV5-1 to TRBJ2-1; 16 bases are shared with TRBD2. CDR3 length: 19 amino acids. The germline CDR1 and CDR2 sequences are SGHRS and YFSETQ.

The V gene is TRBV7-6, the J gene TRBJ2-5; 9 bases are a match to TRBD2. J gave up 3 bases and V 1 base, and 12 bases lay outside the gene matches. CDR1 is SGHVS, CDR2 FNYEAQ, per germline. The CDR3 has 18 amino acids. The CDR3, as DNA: TGTGCCAGCAGCTTAGAGCGGGAGGAATTCGGACCGGAAGAGACCCAGTACTTC. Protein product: CASSLEREEFGPEETQYF.